One and the same sample provided the 18 T cell receptor beta chains below, sequenced in a study of T cell responses to AZD1222 COVID-19 vaccine. Sequencing was performed with immunoSEQ multiplex PCR; in TCRdb, only in-frame clones are kept and a portion is missing. The repertoire holds about 130,000 clones, with 90% to 95% as singletons. Source: peripheral blood, taken on day 0 of AZD1222 vaccination. All receptors come from an adult in good health.

This chain joins TRBV6-1 and TRBJ1-4; D unclear. Germline-derived CDR1 and CDR2 are MNHNS and SASEGT. V was shortened by 3 bases and J by 2 bases, with 7 bases between the two germline ends. This CDR3 region has 14 residues. The CDR3 DNA sequence: TGTGCCAGCAGTGAGCCACGCACTAATGAAAAACTGTTTTTT. It codes for CASSEPRTNEKLFF.

This rearrangement joins TRBV2 to TRBJ1-5; D might be TRBD1 (5 bases). Germline-derived CDR1 and CDR2 are SNHLY and FYNNEI. CDR3 length: 13 amino acids. V was clipped by 3 bases and J by 7 bases, with 10 bases between them. CDR3 DNA: TGTGCCAGCAGTGACCAGGGTTGGCAGCCCCAGCATTTT. Protein sequence: CASSDQGWQPQHF.

Only one count was recorded for this clone. The chain uses TRBV7-2 and TRBJ2-7, with D tentatively TRBD1 (5 bases). The CDR3 is made up of 15 amino acids. Trimming took off 5 bases at V and 2 bases at J, with 16 bases between the two ends. Per the germline V gene, CDR1 is SGHTA and CDR2 is FQGNSA. The CDR3 loop reads CASSRTLGAPYEQYF. CDR3 nucleotide sequence: TGTGCCAGCAGCAGGACCTTAGGGGCCCCCTACGAGCAGTACTTC. The full variable domain, completed using reference TRBV7-2 and TRBJ2-7, is GAGVSQSPSNKVTEKGKDVELRCDPISGHTALYWYRQSLGQGLEFLIYFQGNSAPDKSGLPSDRFSAERTGGSVSTLTIQRTQQEDSAVYLCASSRTLGAPYEQYFGPGTRLTVT.

This clone was observed a handful of times. V is TRBV21-1 and J is TRBJ1-1; the table calls TRBD1, which could not be checked here. TRBV21-1 is a pseudogene. CDR3 length: 23 amino acids. In DNA form, the CDR3 reads TGTGCCAGCAGCACCCGCCCAGGACCTCCGGGACAGGGGGCCGAAACCGTGAACACTGAAGCTTTCTTT. This codes for CASSTRPGPPGQGAETVNTEAFF.

In its sample, this clone was seen once. The chain is built from TRBV11-2 and TRBJ2-5, with 9 bases identical to TRBD2. This CDR3 contains 16 residues. V shed 4 bases and J 6 bases; nucleotides not matched to a gene: 12. CDR1 SGHAT and CDR2 FQNNGV come from the germline V gene. The CDR3 loop is CASSSLSREGAKTQYF. The CDR3 DNA sequence: TGTGCCAGCAGCTCCTTGTCGCGGGAGGGGGCCAAGACCCAGTACTTC.

The CDR3 DNA is TGTGCCAGCAGCTTAGGGGTGAGGGGCTCACCCCTCCACTTT. Protein: CASSLGVRGSPLHF. The rearrangement uses TRBV7-9 and TRBJ1-6, with D tentatively TRBD1 (5 bases). This CDR3 contains 14 residues. The V end was cut by 1 base, the J end by 10 bases, with 11 bases between. Per the germline V gene, CDR1 is SEHNR and CDR2 is FQNEAQ (reference sequence).

The chain recombines TRBV19 with TRBJ2-3, with D maybe TRBD2 (5 bases). Looked up from germline, CDR1 is LNHDA and CDR2 is SQIVND (reference sequence). The CDR3 consists of 13 residues. The V and J ends lost 5 bases and 5 bases respectively, with 11 bases between them. The CDR3 nucleotides are TGTGCCAGTAGTGAGGGAGTAGGAGATACGCAGTATTTT. This translates into CASSEGVGDTQYF.

The rearrangement uses TRBV3-1 (or the pseudogene TRBV3-2) and TRBJ2-5; 11 bases align to TRBD2. Germline V gene data show CDR1 as LGHDT and CDR2 as YNNKEL (reference sequence). After removal of 1 base from V and 2 bases from J, the junction contained 6 bases not matched to a gene. The CDR3 loop spans 17 amino acids. CDR3 bases: TGTGCCAGCAGCCAAGCCCACGGGACTAGCGGTCAAGAGACCCAGTACTTC. This translates into CASSQAHGTSGQETQYF.

This chain uses TRBV7-2 with TRBJ1-3; D is possibly TRBD1 (5 bases). CDR3 size: 15 residues. Trimming removed 0 bases at V and 5 bases at J, with 11 bases between. The germline gives CDR1 SGHTA, CDR2 FQGNSA. As DNA, the CDR3 is TGTGCCAGCAGCTTAGCGAGCCAGGGAAGAAACACCATATATTTT. Its translation is CASSLASQGRNTIYF.

CDR3 in DNA: TGTGCCTGGAACGTCGGGACAATCGAGACCCAGTACTTC. Translated: CAWNVGTIETQYF. V gene TRBV30 combines with J gene TRBJ2-5, with D possibly TRBD1 on 6 matching bases. V dropped 4 bases and J dropped 5 bases, with 14 bases sitting between them. The CDR3 loop spans 13 amino acids. The germline V gene has CDR1 GTSNPN and CDR2 SVGIG (reference sequence).

This chain links TRBV4-1 with TRBJ2-3; TRBD2 matches 14 bases. Germline values: CDR1 MGHRA, CDR2 YSYEKL. The CDR3 is 20 amino acids. V shed 3 bases and J 4 bases; nucleotides not matched to a gene: 15. The CDR3 DNA follows: TGCGCCAGCAGCCATCGGGACTCCCGGACTAGCGGGAGGCTGGCAGATACGCAGTATTTT. Amino acids: CASSHRDSRTSGRLADTQYF.

The table lists this clone with a few counts. The chain combines TRBV5-4 with TRBJ2-7; D remains unclear. Trimming stripped 0 bases from V and 3 bases from J, with 10 bases between. The germline V gene encodes CDR1 SGHNT and CDR2 YYREEE (reference sequence). The CDR3 is 14 residues long. CDR3 nucleotides: TGTGCCAGCAGCTTGGACTCGGGCTACTACGAGCAGTACTTC. Protein product: CASSLDSGYYEQYF.

The rearrangement joins TRBV3-1 (or the pseudogene TRBV3-2) to TRBJ1-2, with unresolved D. Germline V CDR1 and CDR2: LGHDT, YNNKEL (reference sequence). Trimming cost V 1 base and J 3 bases, with 21 bases left between them. CDR3 length: 18 residues. CDR3 sequence: CASSQVGSRARFDYGYTF. CDR3 in DNA: TGTGCCAGCAGCCAAGTCGGGAGTCGGGCCAGGTTTGACTATGGCTACACCTTC.

A word on this clone: The conserved phenylalanine or tryptophan normally closing the CDR3 is absent here, so this likely arose from a read error. The limits of the CDR3 on the DNA are not certain, so only TCRdb's listed CDR3 is given. The J gene is TRBJ2-7, the V gene TRBV7-2; the D call TRBD2 from the table was never checked on the DNA. The length of the CDR3 is 14 amino acids, counting both ends. Germline V gives CDR1 SGHTA, CDR2 FQGNSA. CDR3 protein: CASSLGSGGRPLIP.

V is TRBV4-1 and J is TRBJ2-1; the match to TRBD1 covers 7 bases. The CDR3 length is 16 residues. Trimming cost V 0 bases and J 2 bases; bases outside gene matches: 4. Germline V CDR1 and CDR2: MGHRA, YSYEKL. The CDR3 DNA follows: TGCGCCAGCAGCCAAGATACTGGACAGGCCTACAATGAGCAGTTCTTC. Translating it yields CASSQDTGQAYNEQFF.

The chain combines TRBV7-2 with TRBJ2-5; D may be TRBD1 (6 bases). V lost 1 base and J 5 bases, leaving 14 bases between the germline ends. This CDR3 has 15 amino acids. CDR1 and CDR2 (germline): SGHTA, FQGNSA. The CDR3 nucleotides read TGTGCCAGCAGCTTAGGTCCCGGGCAGGGGGAGACCCAGTACTTC. It translates to CASSLGPGQGETQYF. The variable domain in full, completed from reference TRBV7-2 and TRBJ2-5, reads GAGVSQSPSNKVTEKGKDVELRCDPISGHTALYWYRQSLGQGLEFLIYFQGNSAPDKSGLPSDRFSAERTGGSVSTLTIQRTQQEDSAVYLCASSLGPGQGETQYFGPGTRLLVL.

The gene calls are TRBV25-1 and TRBJ2-1; the match to TRBD2 covers 13 bases. This CDR3 spans 15 amino acids. Looked up from germline, CDR1 is MGHDK and CDR2 is SYGVNS. After removal of 8 bases from V and 7 bases from J, the junction contained 8 bases not matched to a gene. CDR3 in DNA: TGTGCCAGCGCGAGACTAGCGGGAGGCAGAAATGAGCAGTTCTTC. This gives the protein CASARLAGGRNEQFF. The full variable domain, rest sourced from reference TRBV25-1 and TRBJ2-1, is EADIYQTPRYLVIGTGKKITLECSQTMGHDKMYWYQQDPGMELHLIHYSYGVNSTEKGDLSSESTVSRIRTEHFPLTLESARPSHTSQYLCASARLAGGRNEQFFGPGTRLTVL.

The chain links TRBV29-1 to TRBJ2-3; 9 bases fit TRBD1. The junction had 6 bases not matched to a gene; V was cut back by 7 bases and J by 1 base. This CDR3 contains 14 residues. The germline gives CDR1 SQVTM, CDR2 ANQGSEA. The CDR3 spells CSARRDRGTDTQYF. CDR3 sequence (DNA): TGCAGCGCCCGCCGGGACAGGGGCACAGATACGCAGTATTTT.